The clone carrying this TCR beta chain was seen many times. Antigen specificity is unknown. The data were taken from a study of neurological immune-mediated disorders. Study conclusions and caveats: Multiple sclerosis was found to have the least TCR clonal expansion, below healthy controls, and HTLV-1-associated myelopathy the most.

Unmatched junction bases numbered 4, after V lost 1 base and J lost 7 bases. The CDR3 contains 14 residues. The germline V gene has CDR1 DFQATT and CDR2 SNEGSKA (reference sequence). Sorted libraries used approximately 910,000 CD4+ or CD8+ T cells. The authors produced cDNA by 5'RACE using 10-nucleotide random UMIs. TCRdb used MiXCR to reprocess the 5' RACE reads, holding one entry per CDR3 protein. The data hold some 37,000 distinct CDR3 sequences, with more than 4.5% observed a single time. The chain carries TRBV20-1 and TRBJ2-1, with TRBD2 matching 10 bases. This TCR was recovered from a man aged 18-30 years in good health. The sample taken for sequencing was CD4+ T cells from blood. This CDR3 reads CSARGTSGWNEQFF. CDR3 nucleotides: TGCAGTGCTAGAGGGACTAGCGGATGGAATGAGCAGTTCTTC.